Each of the 16 T cell receptor beta chains below was sequenced from the same sample in a study of metastatic and nonmetastatic thyroid tumors (dated by TCRdb to 2018 to 2020). Library method: PCR. The sample was run on an Illumina HiSeq 4000. Through fastp at Q25 and MiXCR, TCRdb rebuilt clones from the public reads, retaining in-frame beta chains. Counted in this sample were tens of thousands of clones; 12% to 15% of them appeared once. Together, the top ten hold more than 6.5% of the sample. None of the patients had been given any treatment before thyroid surgery. Sequencing was performed on blood. Source of these receptors: a male donor with papillary thyroid cancer or a benign thyroid nodule (not recorded which). Some clones in this sample may be carry-over from other donors' samples.

At least ten counts were recorded for this clone. V and J are TRBV24-1 and TRBJ2-7; D perhaps matches TRBD1 (5 bases). CDR1 and CDR2 (germline): KGHDR, SFDVKD. The CDR3 has 12 amino acids. V shed 5 bases and J shed 5 bases, with 9 bases lying between them. CDR3 bases: TGTGCCACCAGTGGTGGGGCTGACGAGCAGTACTTC. Protein: CATSGGADEQYF.

This clone showed up many times. A much larger clone differs from this one at a single base, so this may be a read error. The V call is TRBV19, the J call TRBJ2-2, with D possibly TRBD2 on 5 matching bases. CDR3 length equals 13 residues. The V and J ends lost 3 bases and 5 bases respectively, with 7 bases between them. CDR1 and CDR2 from the germline V gene are LNHDA and SQIVND (reference sequence). CDR3 sequence: CASSMAGTGELFF. CDR3 DNA sequence: TGTGCCAGTAGTATGGCGGGTACCGGGGAGCTGTTTTTT.

The sample holds a few counts of this clone. This chain joins TRBV28 and TRBJ1-2, with D tentatively TRBD1 (5 bases). The germline V gene has CDR1 MDHEN and CDR2 SYDVKM. The CDR3 length is 14 residues. V lost 5 bases and J 7 bases, leaving 17 bases between the germline ends. This chain's CDR3 is CASSPGGYQGGYTF. CDR3 in DNA: TGTGCCAGCAGTCCGGGCGGGTATCAGGGTGGCTACACCTTC.

The chain couples TRBV7-2 to TRBJ2-7, with 10 positions matching TRBD2. Germline CDR1 SGHTA, CDR2 FQGNSA. The ends lost 3 bases at V and 3 bases at J; junction bases unmatched: 5. The CDR3 runs to 15 residues. Here the CDR3 DNA reads TGTGCCAGCAGCTTTAGCGGGAGGACCCGCTACGAGCAGTACTTC. It yields the protein CASSFSGRTRYEQYF. Full variable domain (missing parts from reference TRBV7-2 and TRBJ2-7): GAGVSQSPSNKVTEKGKDVELRCDPISGHTALYWYRQSLGQGLEFLIYFQGNSAPDKSGLPSDRFSAERTGGSVSTLTIQRTQQEDSAVYLCASSFSGRTRYEQYFGPGTRLTVT.

This clone was found many times. The chain has TRBV11-2 and TRBJ2-7; D remains ambiguous. CDR3 length: 14 residues. The germline CDR1 and CDR2 sequences are SGHAT and FQNNGV. The V end was cut by 5 bases, the J end by 9 bases, with 20 bases between. CDR3 nucleotides: TGTGCCAGCAGCCCCCACGCACCTAAGTCAGGGCAGTACTTC. It specifies CASSPHAPKSGQYF.

This clone was recorded at least ten times. J is TRBJ2-1 and V is TRBV20-1; D gene unclear. There are 14 residues in the CDR3. V gave up 1 base and J gave up 0 bases, with 7 bases separating them. CDR1 and CDR2 from the germline V gene are DFQATT and SNEGSKA (reference sequence). The CDR3 coding sequence is TGCAGTGCTAGAGCGCTTAGCTCCTACAATGAGCAGTTCTTC. Residues: CSARALSSYNEQFF.

The table lists this clone with many counts. The V call is TRBV9, the J call TRBJ2-1, with TRBD2 matching 11 bases. Germline V gene lookup returns CDR1 SGDLS and CDR2 YYNGEE. V was clipped by 4 bases and J by 0 bases; unmatched bases: 3. The CDR3 has 16 residues. Here the CDR3 reads CASSTLAGDSYNEQFF. The CDR3 nucleotides are TGTGCCAGCAGCACACTAGCGGGAGACTCCTACAATGAGCAGTTCTTC.

This clone was seen at least ten times. The chain uses TRBV19 and TRBJ2-1; possible D gene TRBD2, 6 bases. This CDR3 region has 14 residues. Trimming pared 2 bases from V and 6 bases from J, leaving 11 bases between. CDR1 and CDR2 from the germline V gene are LNHDA and SQIVND (reference sequence). In DNA, the CDR3 is TGTGCCAGTAGTATATCTAGCGTTTTCAATGAGCAGTTCTTC. Translation gives CASSISSVFNEQFF.

This clone was found many times. The V call is TRBV7-2, the J call TRBJ2-1, with D maybe TRBD2 (6 bases). Looked up from germline, CDR1 is SGHTA and CDR2 is FQGNSA. V was shortened by 2 bases and J by 10 bases, with 18 bases between the two germline ends. The CDR3 length is 15 residues. CDR3 residues: CASSLNPSGSWEQFF. CDR3 coding DNA: TGTGCCAGCAGCTTAAACCCTTCCGGGAGCTGGGAGCAGTTCTTC.

This clone was seen at least ten times. The chain uses TRBV4-1 and TRBJ1-6; 9 bases line up with TRBD1. The germline V gene has CDR1 MGHRA and CDR2 YSYEKL. V trimming: 1 base; J trimming: 10 bases; junction bases outside the gene matches: 8. This CDR3 comprises 16 residues. The CDR3 sequence is CASSQVSGQGKSPLHF. Here the CDR3 DNA reads TGCGCCAGCAGCCAAGTGTCGGGACAGGGAAAATCACCCCTCCACTTT.

The V call is TRBV11-2, the J call TRBJ2-7, with D tentatively TRBD1 (6 bases). Germline CDR1 SGHAT, CDR2 FQNNGV. This CDR3 is built from 15 residues. V was pared by 6 bases and J by 7 bases, with 22 bases between. Here the CDR3 reads CASRPPVTGTGEQYF. The CDR3 DNA follows: TGTGCCAGCAGGCCACCGGTGACAGGCACGGGGGAGCAGTACTTC.

This clone was counted ten times or more. The chain joins TRBV7-9 to TRBJ2-7; 7 nucleotides line up with TRBD1. The V gene's germline CDR1 is SEHNR and CDR2 FQNEAQ (reference sequence). Losses at the gene ends were 5 bases for V and 0 bases for J; bases not matched to a gene: 4. The CDR3 is 14 residues long. The CDR3 coding sequence is TGTGCCAGCAGCCAAGGACAGGCCTCCTACGAGCAGTACTTC. Amino acids: CASSQGQASYEQYF.

The rearrangement uses TRBV10-3 and TRBJ2-2, with 8 bases identical to TRBD1. The CDR3 covers 16 residues. Germline lookup yields CDR1 ENHRY and CDR2 SYGVKD. The V and J ends lost 0 bases and 4 bases, in that order; junction bases with no gene match: 4. The chain's CDR3 is CAISESQGAGTGELFF. CDR3 nucleotides: TGTGCCATCAGTGAGTCGCAGGGGGCGGGCACCGGGGAGCTGTTTTTT.

The CDR3 coding sequence is TGTGCCAGCAGCGTAGAGGCGACTAGCGGTTTTCTATACAATGAGCAGTTCTTC. This sequence encodes CASSVEATSGFLYNEQFF. The V gene is TRBV9, the J gene TRBJ2-1, with 9 positions matching TRBD2. This CDR3 is built from 18 residues. The J segment lost 4 bases and the V segment lost 0 bases, leaving 11 bases of the junction unmatched. The germline CDR1 and CDR2 sequences are SGDLS and YYNGEE.

This clone has more than one count but fewer than ten. It may be a read error: a sequence one base away is much more abundant. This rearrangement joins TRBV10-3 to TRBJ1-2; D not certain. The germline V gene has CDR1 ENHRY and CDR2 SYGVKD. This CDR3 region has 14 residues. V shed 7 bases and J shed 3 bases, with 15 bases lying between them. This chain's CDR3 is CAITLTSSDYGYTF. The CDR3 coding sequence is TGTGCCATCACCCTGACAAGTTCGGACTATGGCTACACCTTC.

As to this clone: Possible read error: a much larger clone is one base away. This sample also contains other DNA sequences that code for the same CDR3. This chain links TRBV10-3 with TRBJ1-4, with D possibly being TRBD1 (6 bases). Germline CDR1 and CDR2: ENHRY and SYGVKD. This CDR3 comprises 13 residues. The CDR3 spells CAISGDTNEKLFF. The CDR3 DNA reads as TGTGCCATCAGTGGGGACACTAATGAAAAACTGTTTTTC.